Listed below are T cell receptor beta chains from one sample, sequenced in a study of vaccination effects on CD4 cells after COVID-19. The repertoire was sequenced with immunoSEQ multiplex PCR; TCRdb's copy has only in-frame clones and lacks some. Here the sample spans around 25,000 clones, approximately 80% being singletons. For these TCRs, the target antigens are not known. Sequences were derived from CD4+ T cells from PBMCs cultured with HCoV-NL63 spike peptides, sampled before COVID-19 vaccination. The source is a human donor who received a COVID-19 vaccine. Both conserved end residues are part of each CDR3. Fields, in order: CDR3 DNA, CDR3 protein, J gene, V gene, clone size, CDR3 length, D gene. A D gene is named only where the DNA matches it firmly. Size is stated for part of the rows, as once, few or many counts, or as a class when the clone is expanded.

cdr3_nt: TGTGCCAGCAGCCCTGGGACTAGCGGGAGGGTAAAAGAGACCCAGTACTTC
cdr3_aa: CASSPGTSGRVKETQYF
j_call: TRBJ2-5
v_call: TRBV5-4
clone_size: .
cdr3_length: 17
d_call: TRBD2

cdr3_nt: TGCGCCAGCAGTGAGTCTCGACAGGGGGCAAGTCTTGGGGCCAACGTCCTGACTTTC
cdr3_aa: CASSESRQGASLGANVLTF
j_call: TRBJ2-6
v_call: TRBV10-2
clone_size: .
cdr3_length: 19
d_call: TRBD1

cdr3_nt: TGTGCCAGCACCAAACGGGCACTGGGGTCCCAGTACTTC
cdr3_aa: CASTKRALGSQYF
j_call: TRBJ2-5
v_call: TRBV12-3/TRBV12-4
clone_size: once
cdr3_length: 13
d_call: .

cdr3_nt: TGTGCCAGCAGCCAAGAGATGGTAAACACCGGGGAGCTGTTTTTT
cdr3_aa: CASSQEMVNTGELFF
j_call: TRBJ2-2
v_call: TRBV3-1/TRBV3-2
clone_size: .
cdr3_length: 15
d_call: .

cdr3_nt: TGTGCCAGCAGTTTTTCAGGGTACGGCTACACCTTC
cdr3_aa: CASSFSGYGYTF
j_call: TRBJ1-2
v_call: TRBV27
clone_size: .
cdr3_length: 12
d_call: .

cdr3_nt: TGTGCCAGTAGTATAAGGGCATACAAGATCGGGGGGAACACTGAAGCTTTCTTT
cdr3_aa: CASSIRAYKIGGNTEAFF
j_call: TRBJ1-1
v_call: TRBV19
clone_size: few
cdr3_length: 18
d_call: .

cdr3_nt: TGTGCCAGCAGCTCTCTGGGGGCTAGCGGGTTTCACAATGAGCAGTTCTTC
cdr3_aa: CASSSLGASGFHNEQFF
j_call: TRBJ2-1
v_call: TRBV7-9
clone_size: .
cdr3_length: 17
d_call: TRBD2

cdr3_nt: TGTGCCAGCTCTCGCGGGGCAGCGACTGAAGCTTTCTTT
cdr3_aa: CASSRGAATEAFF
j_call: TRBJ1-1
v_call: TRBV18
clone_size: .
cdr3_length: 13
d_call: .

cdr3_nt: TGTGCCAGCAGCACTGGGGGGGGGAGGTTGATCTTC
cdr3_aa: CASSTGGGRLIF
j_call: TRBJ2-1
v_call: TRBV5-6
clone_size: .
cdr3_length: 12
d_call: TRBD2

cdr3_nt: TGTGCCAGCAGCGTATCTGCGGGAGAGGCTTACGAGCAGTACTTC
cdr3_aa: CASSVSAGEAYEQYF
j_call: TRBJ2-7
v_call: TRBV9
clone_size: .
cdr3_length: 15
d_call: TRBD2

cdr3_nt: TGTGCCAGCAGCCTGGGAGAGACAACCAATCAGCCCCAGCATTTT
cdr3_aa: CASSLGETTNQPQHF
j_call: TRBJ1-5
v_call: TRBV2
clone_size: once
cdr3_length: 15
d_call: .

cdr3_nt: TGCGCCAGCAGCGCCGGGACAGGGAAGAACACTGAAGCTTTCTTT
cdr3_aa: CASSAGTGKNTEAFF
j_call: TRBJ1-1
v_call: TRBV5-1
clone_size: .
cdr3_length: 15
d_call: TRBD1

cdr3_nt: TGTGCCAGCAGCGTCGGACAGGGGGCGTACAATGAGCAGTTCTTC
cdr3_aa: CASSVGQGAYNEQFF
j_call: TRBJ2-1
v_call: TRBV3-1/TRBV3-2
clone_size: .
cdr3_length: 15
d_call: TRBD1

cdr3_nt: TGTGCTCCTTTTGAACAGACCTCCTACAATGAGCAGTTCTTC
cdr3_aa: CAPFEQTSYNEQFF
j_call: TRBJ2-1
v_call: TRBV21-1
clone_size: once
cdr3_length: 14
d_call: .

cdr3_nt: TGTGCCAGCAGCCTTCAGGGGGTTGGTTCACCCCTCCACTTT
cdr3_aa: CASSLQGVGSPLHF
j_call: TRBJ1-6
v_call: TRBV5-4
clone_size: .
cdr3_length: 14
d_call: TRBD1

cdr3_nt: TGTGCCAGCAGCTTAGGCCCTAGCGGGAACACCGGGGAGCTGTTTTTT
cdr3_aa: CASSLGPSGNTGELFF
j_call: TRBJ2-2
v_call: TRBV11-2
clone_size: once
cdr3_length: 16
d_call: TRBD2

cdr3_nt: TGTGCCAGCAGTTACAACACGGGAGGGTGGGAGCAGTACTTC
cdr3_aa: CASSYNTGGWEQYF
j_call: TRBJ2-7
v_call: TRBV6-2/TRBV6-3
clone_size: .
cdr3_length: 14
d_call: TRBD2

cdr3_nt: TGTGCCAGCAGCCTCGGTATACAAGAGACCCAGTACTTC
cdr3_aa: CASSLGIQETQYF
j_call: TRBJ2-5
v_call: TRBV7-9
clone_size: .
cdr3_length: 13
d_call: .

cdr3_nt: TGTGCCAGCAGCTTGGCAGGTACCCTTAGCAATCAGCCCCAGCATTTT
cdr3_aa: CASSLAGTLSNQPQHF
j_call: TRBJ1-5
v_call: TRBV5-5
clone_size: few
cdr3_length: 16
d_call: .

cdr3_nt: TGCGCCAGCAGCTTGGTAGAGGCCAATTCACCCCTCCACTTT
cdr3_aa: CASSLVEANSPLHF
j_call: TRBJ1-6
v_call: TRBV5-1
clone_size: .
cdr3_length: 14
d_call: .

cdr3_nt: TGTGCCAGCAGCCAGACAGGGAACGTAGTCACTGAAGCTTTCTTT
cdr3_aa: CASSQTGNVVTEAFF
j_call: TRBJ1-1
v_call: TRBV11-2
clone_size: .
cdr3_length: 15
d_call: TRBD1

cdr3_nt: TGTGCCACTGCTGGGGGGGATAGAAACTATGGCTACACCTTC
cdr3_aa: CATAGGDRNYGYTF
j_call: TRBJ1-2
v_call: TRBV24-1
clone_size: .
cdr3_length: 14
d_call: .

cdr3_nt: TGCAGCGGCCAGGAGGGGGCCAGCACCGGGGAGCTGTTTTTT
cdr3_aa: CSGQEGASTGELFF
j_call: TRBJ2-2
v_call: TRBV29-1
clone_size: .
cdr3_length: 14
d_call: .

cdr3_nt: TGTGCCAGCAGACTTCGCGGGGATCAGCCCCAGCATTTT
cdr3_aa: CASRLRGDQPQHF
j_call: TRBJ1-5
v_call: TRBV12-3/TRBV12-4
clone_size: .
cdr3_length: 13
d_call: .

cdr3_nt: TGTGCCAGTCTTCAGGGGATTAAGAATTACTCCTCCGGGGAGCTGTTTTTT
cdr3_aa: CASLQGIKNYSSGELFF
j_call: TRBJ2-2
v_call: TRBV19
clone_size: .
cdr3_length: 17
d_call: .

cdr3_nt: TGTGCCAGCACTCGATTGGTAGCGGGAACAGATACGCAGTATTTT
cdr3_aa: CASTRLVAGTDTQYF
j_call: TRBJ2-3
v_call: TRBV6-5
clone_size: .
cdr3_length: 15
d_call: TRBD2

cdr3_nt: TGTGCCAGCAGCTTAGGCCAGGGCTACTACGAGCAGTACTTC
cdr3_aa: CASSLGQGYYEQYF
j_call: TRBJ2-7
v_call: TRBV7-9
clone_size: .
cdr3_length: 14
d_call: .

cdr3_nt: TGTGCCAGCAGCGGCGGACCGGGACAGTTAGGCAATGAGCAGTTCTTC
cdr3_aa: CASSGGPGQLGNEQFF
j_call: TRBJ2-1
v_call: TRBV9
clone_size: .
cdr3_length: 16
d_call: TRBD1

cdr3_nt: TGTGCCAGCAGTTTTCGACAGGGAGGAGATGAGAACTATGGCTACACCTTC
cdr3_aa: CASSFRQGGDENYGYTF
j_call: TRBJ1-2
v_call: TRBV27
clone_size: once
cdr3_length: 17
d_call: TRBD1

cdr3_nt: TGTGCCAGCAGCCCGGGGTCAGAACCTCCGCAGTACTTC
cdr3_aa: CASSPGSEPPQYF
j_call: TRBJ2-7
v_call: TRBV5-4
clone_size: once
cdr3_length: 13
d_call: .

cdr3_nt: TGTGCCAGCAGTATCACACGTGAAGCTTTCTTT
cdr3_aa: CASSITREAFF
j_call: TRBJ1-1
v_call: TRBV12-3/TRBV12-4
clone_size: .
cdr3_length: 11
d_call: .

cdr3_nt: TGTGCCAGCAGGGGACGAGCGGGAGGGCCCCACGAGCAGTACTTC
cdr3_aa: CASRGRAGGPHEQYF
j_call: TRBJ2-7
v_call: TRBV11-1
clone_size: .
cdr3_length: 15
d_call: TRBD2

cdr3_nt: TGCGCCAGCAGCCAAGCGGGAGCACGCTACAATGAGCAGTTCTTC
cdr3_aa: CASSQAGARYNEQFF
j_call: TRBJ2-1
v_call: TRBV5-1
clone_size: .
cdr3_length: 15
d_call: TRBD2

cdr3_nt: TGTGCCAGCAGCGATACTACAGGGGAGACTGGAGAGACCCAGTACTTC
cdr3_aa: CASSDTTGETGETQYF
j_call: TRBJ2-5
v_call: TRBV9
clone_size: .
cdr3_length: 16
d_call: TRBD1

cdr3_nt: TGTGCCAGCAGGATTTGGGCCGGCAATCAGCCCCAGCATTTT
cdr3_aa: CASRIWAGNQPQHF
j_call: TRBJ1-5
v_call: TRBV2
clone_size: few
cdr3_length: 14
d_call: .

cdr3_nt: TGTGCCAGCAGCACCAGACACCATAATTCACCCCTCCACTTT
cdr3_aa: CASSTRHHNSPLHF
j_call: TRBJ1-6
v_call: TRBV21-1
clone_size: .
cdr3_length: 14
d_call: .

cdr3_nt: TGCGGTGAGACAGGGCGATATGGCTACACCTTC
cdr3_aa: CGETGRYGYTF
j_call: TRBJ1-2
v_call: TRBV20-1
clone_size: .
cdr3_length: 11
d_call: TRBD1

cdr3_nt: TGTGCCACCAGCGTTGGGACAAGCAATGAAAAACTGTTTTTT
cdr3_aa: CATSVGTSNEKLFF
j_call: TRBJ1-4
v_call: TRBV15
clone_size: .
cdr3_length: 14
d_call: .

cdr3_nt: TGCGCCAGCAGCTTGGCCGGTAGCAATCAGCCCCAGCATTTT
cdr3_aa: CASSLAGSNQPQHF
j_call: TRBJ1-5
v_call: TRBV5-1
clone_size: .
cdr3_length: 14
d_call: .

cdr3_nt: TGCGCCAGCAGCCCGGGACAGGAAACCTACGAGCAGTACTTC
cdr3_aa: CASSPGQETYEQYF
j_call: TRBJ2-7
v_call: TRBV5-1
clone_size: medium-sized
cdr3_length: 14
d_call: TRBD1